The clone carrying this TCR beta chain appeared a few times. TCRdb itself ran the 5' RACE reads through MiXCR, one entry per CDR3 protein. The profile covers approximately 110,000 distinct CDR3 sequences, with just under 15% appearing a single time and less than 25% taken by the ten largest. The record originates from a study of early T cells in non-severe SARS-CoV-2 infection. Study-wide background: The study sequenced bulk RNA from unsorted whole blood, with chains unpaired.

V was shortened by 2 bases and J by 4 bases, with 6 bases between the two germline ends. The CDR3 consists of 12 residues. This chain uses TRBV12-3 or TRBV12-4 with TRBJ2-7; D perhaps matches TRBD2 (5 bases). This clonotype was sampled from an adult who was a healthcare worker with PCR-confirmed SARS-CoV-2 infection or an uninfected control (not recorded which). The sample comprised whole blood. CDR3 DNA: TGTGCCAGCAGTTTAAAGCGGTACGAGCAGTACTTC. It encodes CASSLKRYEQYF.